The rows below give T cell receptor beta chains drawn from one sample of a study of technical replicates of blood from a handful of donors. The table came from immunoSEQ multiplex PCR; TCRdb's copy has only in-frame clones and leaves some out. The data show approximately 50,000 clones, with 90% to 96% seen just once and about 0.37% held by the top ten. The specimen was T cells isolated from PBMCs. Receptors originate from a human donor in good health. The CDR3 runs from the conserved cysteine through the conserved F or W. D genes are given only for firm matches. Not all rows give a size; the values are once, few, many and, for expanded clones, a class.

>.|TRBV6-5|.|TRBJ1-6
CASRTSTGSNSPLHF
TGTGCCAGCAGGACGAGCACAGGTTCCAATTCACCCCTCCACTTT
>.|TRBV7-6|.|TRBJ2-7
CASSSETGSLGLYEQYF
TGTGCCAGCAGCTCCGAAACAGGGTCCTTAGGTCTCTACGAGCAGTACTTC
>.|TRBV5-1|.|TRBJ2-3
CASSLASAADTQYF
TGCGCCAGCAGCTTAGCTAGTGCGGCAGATACGCAGTATTTT
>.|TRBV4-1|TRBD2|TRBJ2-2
CASSPSGLFTGELFF
TGCGCCAGCAGCCCTAGCGGATTATTCACCGGGGAGCTGTTTTTT
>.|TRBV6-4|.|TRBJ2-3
CASSDQGTDTQYF
TGTGCCAGCAGTGATCAGGGGACAGATACGCAGTATTTT
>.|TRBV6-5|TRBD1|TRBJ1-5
CASRTGGDQPQHF
TGTGCCAGCAGGACAGGGGGCGATCAGCCCCAGCATTTT
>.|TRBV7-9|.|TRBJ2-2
CASSRGAGELFF
TGTGCCAGCAGCCGCGGGGCCGGGGAGCTGTTTTTT
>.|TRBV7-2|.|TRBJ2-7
CASSLAPQTTYEQYF
TGTGCCAGCAGCTTAGCGCCCCAGACTACCTACGAGCAGTACTTC
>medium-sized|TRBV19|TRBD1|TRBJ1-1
CASSMGDRMNTEAFF
TGTGCCAGTAGTATGGGGGACAGGATGAACACTGAAGCTTTCTTT
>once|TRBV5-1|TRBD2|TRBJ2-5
CASSRLADPPSDQYF
TGCGCCAGCAGCAGACTAGCGGATCCCCCAAGCGACCAGTACTTC
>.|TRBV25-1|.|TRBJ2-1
CASSDRISYNEQFF
TGTGCCAGCAGTGACAGGATCTCCTACAATGAGCAGTTCTTC
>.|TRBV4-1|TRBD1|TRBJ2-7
CASSQSEDRVYEQYF
TGCGCCAGCAGCCAGTCCGAGGACAGGGTCTACGAGCAGTACTTC
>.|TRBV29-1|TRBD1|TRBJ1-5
CSVRGSNQPQHF
TGCAGCGTCAGGGGGAGCAATCAGCCCCAGCATTTT
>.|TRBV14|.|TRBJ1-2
CASSQAGTGYLGYTF
TGTGCCAGCAGCCAAGCCGGAACAGGGTACCTAGGCTACACCTTC
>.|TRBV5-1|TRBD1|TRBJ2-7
CASTRDREHEQYF
TGCGCCAGCACCCGGGACAGGGAACACGAGCAGTACTTC
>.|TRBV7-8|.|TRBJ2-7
CASSLGRQSYEQYF
TGTGCCAGCAGCTTAGGTCGACAGTCCTACGAGCAGTACTTC
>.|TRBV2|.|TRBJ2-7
CASSERLAGYEQYF
TGTGCCAGCAGTGAACGGCTAGCCGGCTACGAGCAGTACTTC
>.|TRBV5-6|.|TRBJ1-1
CASTLGGWGTEAFF
TGTGCCAGCACCCTTGGAGGGTGGGGCACTGAAGCTTTCTTT
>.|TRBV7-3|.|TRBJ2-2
CASSFFASGTGELFF
TGTGCCAGCAGCTTTTTTGCCTCAGGCACCGGGGAGCTGTTTTTT
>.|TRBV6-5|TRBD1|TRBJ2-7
CASRKGQTSSYEQYF
TGTGCCAGCAGAAAGGGACAGACGTCTTCCTACGAGCAGTACTTC
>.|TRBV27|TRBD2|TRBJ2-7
CASSLGLADYEQYF
TGTGCCAGCAGTTTAGGGCTAGCGGACTACGAGCAGTACTTC
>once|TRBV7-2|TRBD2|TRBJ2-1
CASSSAPGLEINEQFF
TGTGCCAGCAGCTCAGCCCCGGGACTAGAAATCAATGAGCAGTTCTTC
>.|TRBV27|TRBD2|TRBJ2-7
CASSRVGASGTYEQYF
TGTGCCAGCAGCCGGGTCGGGGCTAGCGGCACCTACGAGCAGTACTTC
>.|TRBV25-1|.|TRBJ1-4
CASSEWGGGGNEKLFF
TGTGCCAGCAGTGAATGGGGAGGGGGGGGAAACGAAAAACTGTTTTTT
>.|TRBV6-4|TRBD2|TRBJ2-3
CASSEREYGGTDTQYF
TGTGCCAGCAGTGAGCGGGAGTACGGGGGCACAGATACGCAGTATTTT
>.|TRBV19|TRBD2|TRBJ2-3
CASSPRSSGRVVDTQYF
TGTGCCAGTAGTCCGCGATCCAGCGGGAGAGTGGTAGATACGCAGTATTTT
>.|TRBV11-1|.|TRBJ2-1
CASSLLGNEQFF
TGTGCCAGCAGCCTACTAGGGAATGAGCAGTTCTTC
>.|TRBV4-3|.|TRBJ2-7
CASSQGGYEQYF
TGCGCCAGCAGCCAAGGAGGTTACGAGCAGTACTTC
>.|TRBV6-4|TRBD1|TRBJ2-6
CASSDGPTGGTSSGANVLTF
TGTGCCAGCAGTGACGGTCCTACAGGGGGCACAAGCTCTGGGGCCAACGTCCTGACTTTC
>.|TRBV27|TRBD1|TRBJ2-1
CASRSLGQGHNEQFF
TGTGCCAGCAGGTCGTTGGGACAGGGTCACAATGAGCAGTTCTTC
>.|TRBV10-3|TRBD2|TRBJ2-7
CAISEPRLANTYEQYF
TGTGCCATCAGTGAGCCCCGACTAGCGAATACCTACGAGCAGTACTTC
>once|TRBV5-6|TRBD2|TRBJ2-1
CASSYGTSGENEQFF
TGTGCCAGCAGTTATGGGACTAGCGGGGAAAATGAGCAGTTCTTC
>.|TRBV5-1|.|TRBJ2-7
CASSFEGISYEQYF
TGCGCCAGCAGCTTCGAGGGCATATCCTACGAGCAGTACTTC
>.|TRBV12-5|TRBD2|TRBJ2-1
CASGLSGTPHRQFF
TGTGCTAGTGGTTTGAGCGGGACTCCCCACCGGCAGTTCTTC
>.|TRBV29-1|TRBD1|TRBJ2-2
CSVYRDSTGELFF
TGCAGCGTTTACCGGGACAGCACCGGGGAGCTGTTTTTT
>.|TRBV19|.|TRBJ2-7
CASSMEGLRYEQYF
TGTGCCAGTAGTATGGAGGGTTTGAGGTACGAGCAGTACTTC
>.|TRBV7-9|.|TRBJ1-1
CASSLGVGANEAFF
TGTGCCAGCAGCCTAGGGGTGGGGGCGAATGAAGCTTTCTTT
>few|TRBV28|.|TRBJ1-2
CASSLVTDSYGYTF
TGTGCCAGCAGTTTAGTGACAGACAGCTATGGCTACACCTTC
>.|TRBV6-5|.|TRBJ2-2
CASSPGLVAGELFF
TGTGCCAGCAGTCCCGGACTGGTCGCCGGGGAGCTGTTTTTT
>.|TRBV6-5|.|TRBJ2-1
CASSYGTGNGNEQFF
TGTGCCAGCAGTTACGGGACTGGAAACGGCAATGAGCAGTTCTTC
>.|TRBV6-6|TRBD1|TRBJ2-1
CASSKRDRVTNEQFF
TGTGCCAGCAGTAAACGGGACAGGGTTACCAATGAGCAGTTCTTC
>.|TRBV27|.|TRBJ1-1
CASSLLQRNTEAFF
TGTGCCAGCAGTTTACTACAGAGGAACACTGAAGCTTTCTTT
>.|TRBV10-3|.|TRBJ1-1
CAISESGSEAFF
TGTGCCATCAGTGAGTCAGGGAGTGAGGCTTTCTTT
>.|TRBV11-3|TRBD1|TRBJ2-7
CASSFGRGLNEQYF
TGTGCCAGCAGCTTCGGCAGGGGGCTAAACGAGCAGTACTTC